The following is a TCR beta chain sequence with its context. Original processing notes: Amplification of reference gene primers was used by the study to estimate nucleated cell counts. Profiling relied on immunoSEQ multiplex PCR, and the TCRdb table lists in-frame clones only, not all of them. D and trimming come from the DNA, and the V and J calls and clone size come from that table. The sample records hundreds of thousands of clones, roughly four fifths being singletons. These data come from a study of blood T cell repertoires in COVID-19. About the study: COVID-19 samples from acute and convalescent phases originated in the United States, Italy and Spain. In each case, the material was cDNA or gDNA derived from T cells, B-cell-depleted T cells, or PBMCs.

This CDR3 has 18 residues. Germline V gene sequence: CDR1 MDHEN, CDR2 SYDVKM. Losses at the gene ends were 0 bases for V and 2 bases for J; bases not matched to a gene: 9. The sequenced material came from PBMCs or T cells enriched from blood (not recorded which). The chain employs TRBV28 and TRBJ1-5; 8 nucleotides agree with TRBD1. The origin of this receptor is a man in his forties who had been exposed to COVID-19. CDR3 in DNA: TGTGCCAGCAGTTTATGGCCCCCTCCGGGACAGGGCAATCAGCCCCAGCATTTT. Encoded protein: CASSLWPPPGQGNQPQHF.